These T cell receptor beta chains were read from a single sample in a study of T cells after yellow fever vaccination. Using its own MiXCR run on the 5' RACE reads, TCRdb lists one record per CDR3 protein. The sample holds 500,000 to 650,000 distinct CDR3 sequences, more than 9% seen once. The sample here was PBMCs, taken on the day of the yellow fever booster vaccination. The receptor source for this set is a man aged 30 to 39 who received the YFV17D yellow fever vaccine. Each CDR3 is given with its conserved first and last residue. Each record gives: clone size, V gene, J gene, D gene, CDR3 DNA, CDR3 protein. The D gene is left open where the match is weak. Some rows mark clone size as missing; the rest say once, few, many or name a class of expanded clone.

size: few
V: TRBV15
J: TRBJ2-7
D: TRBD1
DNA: TGTGCCACCAGCAGTTACCCTACCGGGACAGACTACGAGCAGTACTTC
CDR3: CATSSYPTGTDYEQYF

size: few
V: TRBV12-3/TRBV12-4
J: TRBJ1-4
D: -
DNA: TGTGCCAGCAGGTTGACCCAGGGGCGGGCGAATGAAAAACTGTTTTTT
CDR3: CASRLTQGRANEKLFF

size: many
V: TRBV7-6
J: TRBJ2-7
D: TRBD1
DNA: TGTGCCAGCAGCTTAGACTTGACAGGGGAAACCTACGAGCAGTACTTC
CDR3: CASSLDLTGETYEQYF

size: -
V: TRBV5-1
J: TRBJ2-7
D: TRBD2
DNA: TGCGCCAGCAGCTGGATCACTAGCGGGAACTACGAGCAGTACTTC
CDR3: CASSWITSGNYEQYF

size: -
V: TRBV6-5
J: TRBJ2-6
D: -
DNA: TGTGCCAGCAGTTACCTGGGGGCTGGGGCCAACGTCCTGACTTTC
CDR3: CASSYLGAGANVLTF

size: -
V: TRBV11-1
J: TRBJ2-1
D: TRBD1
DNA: TGTGCCAGCAGCCCCCGGACAGGGGCCGTGGGCAATGAGCAGTTCTTC
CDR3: CASSPRTGAVGNEQFF

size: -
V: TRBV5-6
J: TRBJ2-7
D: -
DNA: TGTGCCATGAGCACCGGGCGGGATTACGAGCAGTACTTC
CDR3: CAMSTGRDYEQYF

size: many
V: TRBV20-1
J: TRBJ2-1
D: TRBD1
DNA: TGCAGTGCTAGGACAGGGTGGTCCTACAATGAGCAGTTCTTC
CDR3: CSARTGWSYNEQFF

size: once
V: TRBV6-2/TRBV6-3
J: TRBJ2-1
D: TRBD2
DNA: TGTGCCAGCAGGGGCAGGGACTACCACAATGAGCAGTTCTTC
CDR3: CASRGRDYHNEQFF

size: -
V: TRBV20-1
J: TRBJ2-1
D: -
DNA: TGCAGTGCTAGCCGGGGGCCCTTTGGAAATGAGCAGTTCTTC
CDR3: CSASRGPFGNEQFF

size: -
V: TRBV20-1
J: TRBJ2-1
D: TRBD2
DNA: TGCAGTGTAAAGTTAGCGGGCGGCTCCTACAATGAGCAGTTCTTC
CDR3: CSVKLAGGSYNEQFF

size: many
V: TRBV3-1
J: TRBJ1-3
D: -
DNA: TGTGCCAGCAGCGGCCGGGACCTCAGGTCTGGGAACACCATATATTTT
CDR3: CASSGRDLRSGNTIYF

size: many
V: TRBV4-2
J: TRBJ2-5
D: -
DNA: TGTGCCAGCAGCCAAGTGGTGGCGGGTCAAGAGACCCAGTACTTC
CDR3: CASSQVVAGQETQYF

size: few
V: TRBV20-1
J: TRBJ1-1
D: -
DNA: TGCAGTGCCAGAGACCAGGGAAGTAACACTGAAGCTTTCTTT
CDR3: CSARDQGSNTEAFF

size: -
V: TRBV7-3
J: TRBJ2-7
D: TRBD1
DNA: TGTGCCAGCAGCGAAGGGACAGGTCCTCACCCCCTCTACGAGCAGTACTTC
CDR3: CASSEGTGPHPLYEQYF

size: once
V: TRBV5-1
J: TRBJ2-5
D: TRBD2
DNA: TGCGCCAGCAGCCCTTATAGCGGGAGTCCGGAGACCCAGTACTTC
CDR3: CASSPYSGSPETQYF

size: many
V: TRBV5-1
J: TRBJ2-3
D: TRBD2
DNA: TGCGCCAGCAGCCTAGTCATAGCGGGAGCAGATACGCAGTATTTT
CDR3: CASSLVIAGADTQYF

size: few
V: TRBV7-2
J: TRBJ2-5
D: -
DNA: TGTGCCAGCAGCTTGGACTCCTCCGGCCGGGAGACCCAGTACTTC
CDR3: CASSLDSSGRETQYF

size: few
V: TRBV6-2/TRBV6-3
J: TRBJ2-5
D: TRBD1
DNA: TGTGCCAGCAGCTTGGACAGGGGGTTGGAGACCCAGTACTTC
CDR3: CASSLDRGLETQYF

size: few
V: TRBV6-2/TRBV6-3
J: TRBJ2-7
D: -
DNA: TGTGCCAGCAGTTACCCCACCCAGGGTGGCGAGCAGTACTTC
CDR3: CASSYPTQGGEQYF

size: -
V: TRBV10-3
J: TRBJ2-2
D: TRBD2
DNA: TGTGCCATCAGGGAAGAAGCGGGGGGAATCTCCGGGGAGCTGTTTTTT
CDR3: CAIREEAGGISGELFF

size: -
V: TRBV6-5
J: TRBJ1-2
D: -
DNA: TGTGCCAGCAGTTATGGCAGGAACTATGGCTACACCTTC
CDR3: CASSYGRNYGYTF

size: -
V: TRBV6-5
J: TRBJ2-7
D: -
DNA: TGTGCCAGCAGTAACCTAGCGAGAAACTACGAGCAGTACTTC
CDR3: CASSNLARNYEQYF

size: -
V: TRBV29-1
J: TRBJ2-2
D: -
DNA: TGCAGCGTTGTACAAAACACCGGGGAGCTGTTTTTT
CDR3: CSVVQNTGELFF

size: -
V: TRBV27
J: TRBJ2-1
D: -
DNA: TGTGCCAGAAGTTTATCAGCGGGCGGACTCAATGAGCAGTTCTTC
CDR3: CARSLSAGGLNEQFF

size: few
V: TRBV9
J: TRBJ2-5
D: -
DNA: TGTGCCAGCAGCGTAGGGCCGGGGCGGGCCGAAGAGACCCAGTACTTC
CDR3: CASSVGPGRAEETQYF

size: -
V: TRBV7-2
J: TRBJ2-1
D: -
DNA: TGTGCCAGCAGCTCGTACCCGTCTGAGCAGTTCTTC
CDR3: CASSSYPSEQFF

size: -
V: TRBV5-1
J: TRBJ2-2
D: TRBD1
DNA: TGCGCCAGCAGCCCTTGGACAGGGGGCGGTTTTTCAGCCGGGGAGCTGTTTTTT
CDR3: CASSPWTGGGFSAGELFF

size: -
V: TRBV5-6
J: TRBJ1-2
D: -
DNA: TGTGCCAGCAGCCACCGATGGGGGAGTGGCTACACCTTC
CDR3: CASSHRWGSGYTF

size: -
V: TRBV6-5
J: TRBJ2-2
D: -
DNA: TGTGCCAGCAGTTACTCAGGAATCGGGGAGCTGTTTTTT
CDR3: CASSYSGIGELFF

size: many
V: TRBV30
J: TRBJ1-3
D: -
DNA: TGTGCCTGGAGAGGTGAAGGGACTGGAAACACCATATATTTT
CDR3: CAWRGEGTGNTIYF

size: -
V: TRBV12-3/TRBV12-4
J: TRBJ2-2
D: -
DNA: TGTGCCAGCAGTTTTGGTCGGATCGAGCTGTTTTTT
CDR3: CASSFGRIELFF

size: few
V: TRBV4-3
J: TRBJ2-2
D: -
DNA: TGCGCCAGCAGCCAAGGCCATCACACCGGGGAGCTGTTTTTT
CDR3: CASSQGHHTGELFF

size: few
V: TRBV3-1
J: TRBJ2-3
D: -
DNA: TGTGCCAGCAGCCAAGAATACGGGAAGACCAGCACAGATACGCAGTATTTT
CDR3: CASSQEYGKTSTDTQYF

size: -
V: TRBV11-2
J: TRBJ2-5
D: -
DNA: TGTGCCAGCAGCTCCTTTTCCGGGCCGTCTTGGACCCAGTACTTC
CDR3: CASSSFSGPSWTQYF

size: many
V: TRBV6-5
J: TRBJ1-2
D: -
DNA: TGTGCCAGCAGTTACTCCAGTGGGGGTGGCTACACCTTC
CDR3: CASSYSSGGGYTF

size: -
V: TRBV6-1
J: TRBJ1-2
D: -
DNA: TGTGCCAGCACCCCGAACCCCGAGGGCTATGGCTACACCTTC
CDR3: CASTPNPEGYGYTF

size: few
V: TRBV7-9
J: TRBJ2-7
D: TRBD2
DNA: TGTGCCAGCAGCTTAGGGGGCGGGAGGGCCTACGAGCAGTACTTC
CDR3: CASSLGGGRAYEQYF

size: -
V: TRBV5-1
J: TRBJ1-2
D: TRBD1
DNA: TGCGCCAGCAGTAAAGACAGGGATGGCTACACCTTC
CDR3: CASSKDRDGYTF

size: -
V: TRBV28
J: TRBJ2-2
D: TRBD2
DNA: TGTGCCAGCAGTTTATCTTCCGGGAGGATCGGGGAGCTGTTTTTT
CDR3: CASSLSSGRIGELFF

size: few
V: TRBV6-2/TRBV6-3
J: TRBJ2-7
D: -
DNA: TGTGCCAGCAGTCCCTTGGACAGCTCCTACGAGCAGTACTTC
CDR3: CASSPLDSSYEQYF

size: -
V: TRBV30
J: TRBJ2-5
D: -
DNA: TGTGCCTGGAGTGTACGGTGGGAGACCCAGTACTTC
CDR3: CAWSVRWETQYF

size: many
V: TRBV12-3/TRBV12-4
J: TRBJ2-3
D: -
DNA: TGTGCCAGCACCTGGAGCGGAGGGGTGGCAGATACGCAGTATTTT
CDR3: CASTWSGGVADTQYF

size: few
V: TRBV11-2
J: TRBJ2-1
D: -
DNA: TGTGCCAGCAGCTTGGGGACGCAGTACTACAATGAGCAGTTCTTC
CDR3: CASSLGTQYYNEQFF

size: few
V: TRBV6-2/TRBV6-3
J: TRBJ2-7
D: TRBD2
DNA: TGTGCCAGCAGTTACTCGACTAGCGGGACCGAGCAGTACTTC
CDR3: CASSYSTSGTEQYF

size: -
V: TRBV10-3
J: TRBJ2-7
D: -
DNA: TGTGCCATCAGTGAGTCCACTGGCCGGAAGATCCCCTACGAGCAGTACTTC
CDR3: CAISESTGRKIPYEQYF

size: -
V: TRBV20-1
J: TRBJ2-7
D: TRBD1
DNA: TGCAGTGGTATGAGGGACAGGTCCTACGAGCAGTACTTC
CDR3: CSGMRDRSYEQYF

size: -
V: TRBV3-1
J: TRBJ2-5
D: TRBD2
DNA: TGTGCCAGCCGACTGGAGGCTAGCGGGAGATGGGAGACCCAGTACTTC
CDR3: CASRLEASGRWETQYF

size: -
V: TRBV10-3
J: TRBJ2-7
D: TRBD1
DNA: TGTGCCATCAGTGAGTCAAGGGACAGGGGCTACGAGCAGTACTTC
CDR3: CAISESRDRGYEQYF

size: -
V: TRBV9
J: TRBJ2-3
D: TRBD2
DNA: TGTGCCAGCAGCGTAGGACTAGCGGGAGTGGATACGCAGTATTTT
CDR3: CASSVGLAGVDTQYF

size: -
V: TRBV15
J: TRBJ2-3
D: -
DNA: TGTGCCACCAGCGTTAGCCGACCTAGCACAGATACGCAGTATTTT
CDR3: CATSVSRPSTDTQYF

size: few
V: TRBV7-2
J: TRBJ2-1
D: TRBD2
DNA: TGTGCCAGCAGCCTCGGACTAGCGGGAGGGCCGATGGATGAGCAGTTCTTC
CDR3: CASSLGLAGGPMDEQFF

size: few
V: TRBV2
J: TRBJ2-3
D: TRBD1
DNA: TGTGCCAGAGGGACAGAGAGCACAGATACGCAGTATTTT
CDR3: CARGTESTDTQYF

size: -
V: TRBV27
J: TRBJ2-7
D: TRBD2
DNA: TGTGCCAGCAGACCACCCCAGCGGGAGGGCTCTCAGCAGTACTTC
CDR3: CASRPPQREGSQQYF

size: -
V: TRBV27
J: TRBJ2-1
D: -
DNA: TGTGCCAGCAGTCCCCCTGGCGGGATGTCCTACAATGAGCAGTTCTTC
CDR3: CASSPPGGMSYNEQFF

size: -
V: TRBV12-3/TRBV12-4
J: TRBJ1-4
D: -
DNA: TGTGCCAGCAGTTTTGTGGGAGTGGAAAAACTGTTTTTT
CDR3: CASSFVGVEKLFF

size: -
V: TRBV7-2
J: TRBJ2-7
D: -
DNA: TGTGCCAGCGCACCGACAGGTCTCTTAGTCGAGCAGTACTTC
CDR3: CASAPTGLLVEQYF